The T cell receptor beta chain under discussion was sequenced for a study of blood T cells in healthy people across ages. Points from the study as a whole: TCR beta diversity correlated strongly with naive T cell percentage. Diversity of TCR beta per million T cells declined in a roughly linear way with age.

Isolating PBMCs gave at least 7 million of these cells per sample. The use of a sample-barcoded 5' primer and a J-beta primer mix characterized a second PCR of about 6 to 12 cycles. Every sample gave at least 2.5 million paired-end reads containing CDR3. TCRdb processed the 5' RACE reads anew with MiXCR; each CDR3 protein has one entry. Here the sample spans around 1,500,000 distinct CDR3 sequences, 42% being singletons. This CDR3 is 17 amino acids long. V lost 3 bases, J lost 2 bases, and 6 bases stayed unmatched. The germline gives CDR1 MNHEY, CDR2 SMNVEV (reference sequence). About this clonotype itself: The antigen remains undetermined.

The source material was blood. The source is a woman younger than 35 in good health. The rearrangement links TRBV27 to TRBJ1-5; 11 bases are a match to TRBD1. The CDR3 bases are TGTGCCAGCAGTTTCCGGGACAGGGGGAATGGCAATCAGCCCCAGCATTTT. Translation: CASSFRDRGNGNQPQHF.